A single sample gave rise to the 14 T cell receptor beta chains below, sequenced in a study of cytomegalovirus exposure and HLA in healthy donors listed by TCRdb under 2017. To prepare the library, the immunoSEQ multiplex PCR assay was applied. The multiplex PCR relied on a mix of 60 forward primers for TCR Vbeta segments and 13 reverse primers for TCR Jbeta segments. TCRdb limited this immuneACCESS table to in-frame rearrangements with V and J called. A share of clones is missing; checked studies link under half to unresolved V genes, and the rest is unexplained. Here the sample has about 81,000 clones; 70% to 85% occur a single time. Around 3.1% of the sample goes to the ten largest clones. Source material: PBMCs. Receptors were obtained from a man over 45 in good health and CMV-seropositive.

The V and J genes are TRBV19 and TRBJ1-5; weak D call: TRBD1 (5 bases). The V and J ends lost 3 bases and 0 bases respectively, with 18 bases between them. Per germline, CDR1 LNHDA and CDR2 SQIVND (reference sequence). The CDR3 is made up of 18 amino acids. CDR3 sequence reads: CASSIARGNFYSNQPQHF. In DNA form, the CDR3 reads TGTGCCAGTAGTATTGCTAGGGGTAACTTTTATAGCAATCAGCCCCAGCATTTT.

Points on this clone: Other DNA sequences in this sample translate to the same CDR3. This chain connects TRBV11-3 to TRBJ1-2; 9 bases map to TRBD1. The germline CDR1 and CDR2 sequences are SGHNT and YENEEA. The V segment lost 0 bases and the J segment 7 bases; nucleotides outside the gene matches: 3. The CDR3 extends over 14 amino acids. The CDR3 DNA follows: TGTGCCAGCAGCTTAGAGACAGGGGGATCTGGCTACACCTTC. This encodes CASSLETGGSGYTF.

This clone has more than one count but fewer than ten. The chain has TRBV9 and TRBJ2-7; D might be TRBD1 (7 bases). This CDR3 is built from 15 residues. V dropped 0 bases and J dropped 3 bases, with 13 bases sitting between them. CDR1 SGDLS and CDR2 YYNGEE come from the germline V gene. CDR3 coding DNA: TGTGCCAGCAGCGTAGAGGAGGGGGCAAGCTACGAGCAGTACTTC. Translation: CASSVEEGASYEQYF.

J is TRBJ2-7 and V is TRBV6-6; D is unresolved. The length of the CDR3 is 13 residues. Trimming stripped 2 bases from V and 2 bases from J, with 7 bases between. Germline V gene data show CDR1 as MNHNY and CDR2 as SVGAGI (reference sequence). The CDR3 reads CASSYVETYEQYF. DNA for the CDR3: TGTGCCAGCAGTTACGTGGAGACCTACGAGCAGTACTTC.

The chain employs TRBV2 and TRBJ2-1; TRBD2 agrees at 9 bases. CDR1 and CDR2 (germline): SNHLY, FYNNEI. Trimming removed 6 bases from V and 0 bases from J; junction bases left unmatched: 3. CDR3 length: 15 amino acids. The CDR3 DNA reads as TGTGCCAGCAGACTTAGCGGGGGCTCCTACAATGAGCAGTTCTTC. Translating gives CASRLSGGSYNEQFF.

This clone was seen a handful of times. This rearrangement joins TRBV2 to TRBJ1-1, with 7 bases identical to TRBD1. This CDR3 is 15 amino acids long. V shed 6 bases, J shed 0 bases, and the junction held 7 bases outside the gene matches. Germline-derived CDR1 and CDR2 are SNHLY and FYNNEI. CDR3 DNA sequence: TGTGCCAGCAGCCCCCGGGACAGTATGAACACTGAAGCTTTCTTT. Protein: CASSPRDSMNTEAFF.

The rearrangement uses TRBV20-1 and TRBJ2-7, with D perhaps matching TRBD2 (5 bases). The CDR3 spans 11 residues. Trimming cost V 5 bases and J 5 bases, with 10 bases left between them. CDR1 DFQATT and CDR2 SNEGSKA come from the germline V gene (reference sequence). Written as DNA, the CDR3 is TGCAGTGCTGCGGACTCGGACGAGCAGTACTTC. Its translation is CSAADSDEQYF.

This chain joins TRBV7-2 and TRBJ2-7, with TRBD2 matching over 13 bases. The V segment lost 5 bases and the J segment 4 bases; nucleotides outside the gene matches: 5. This CDR3 is built from 15 residues. CDR1 is SGHTA and CDR2 is FQGNSA in the germline V gene. The chain's CDR3 is CASSLVGLAGYEQYF. CDR3 nucleotide sequence: TGTGCCAGCAGCCTAGTGGGACTAGCGGGGTACGAGCAGTACTTC.

This chain uses TRBV30 with TRBJ2-7, with D maybe TRBD2 (5 bases). V was clipped by 2 bases and J by 6 bases, with 14 bases between them. The CDR3 spans 13 residues. Germline V gene lookup returns CDR1 GTSNPN and CDR2 SVGIG (reference sequence). The CDR3 loop is CAWSKNGVSEQYF. As DNA, the CDR3 is TGTGCCTGGAGTAAAAACGGGGTCTCCGAGCAGTACTTC.

The V call is TRBV11-3, the J call TRBJ2-3, with a tentative D call TRBD1 (9 bases). Germline V gene lookup returns CDR1 SGHNT and CDR2 YENEEA. The CDR3 loop spans 16 amino acids. The V end lost 6 bases, the J end lost 6 bases, and 22 bases lay between the germline ends. The CDR3 DNA is TGTGCCAGCAGTTATACGGGAGGGGGACAGGGTGATACGCAGTATTTT. Translated: CASSYTGGGQGDTQYF.

The chain couples TRBV7-9 to TRBJ1-1; weak D call: TRBD1 (6 bases). With 6 bases removed from V and 6 bases from J, the gap between germline ends came to 17 bases. This CDR3 has 14 residues. Germline CDR1 reads SEHNR; CDR2 reads FQNEAQ (reference sequence). For the CDR3, the DNA is TGTGCCAGCAGTTTCCCCAGGGGTATTGCTGAAGCTTTCTTT. Its protein is CASSFPRGIAEAFF.

The genes are TRBV7-2 and TRBJ2-7; 10 nucleotides match TRBD2. V gave up 1 base and J gave up 4 bases; unmatched junction bases: 7. Per germline, CDR1 SGHTA and CDR2 FQGNSA. The CDR3 totals 16 residues. CDR3 in DNA: TGTGCCAGCAGCTTAGGGCTAGCGGGAGCAACGTACGAGCAGTACTTC. It specifies CASSLGLAGATYEQYF.

The chain has TRBV18 and TRBJ2-2, with TRBD2 matching over 7 bases. The CDR3 runs 14 residues. V lost 2 bases to trimming and J lost 4 bases; unmatched junction nucleotides: 1. Germline-derived CDR1 and CDR2 are KGHSH and LQKENI. The CDR3 nucleotides are TGTGCCAGCTCACCAGCGGGGGTCACCGGGGAGCTGTTTTTT. This gives the protein CASSPAGVTGELFF.

V gene TRBV11-2 combines with J gene TRBJ2-7; TRBD1 matches 7 bases. Germline values: CDR1 SGHAT, CDR2 FQNNGV. The V gene end was trimmed by 1 base and the J gene end by 6 bases; junction bases not matched to a gene: 6. The length of the CDR3 is 14 residues. Here the CDR3 reads CASSLADRVSEQYF. Written as DNA, the CDR3 is TGTGCCAGCAGCTTAGCTGACAGGGTCTCCGAGCAGTACTTC.